Presented here are 10 T cell receptor beta chains from one specimen sequenced in a study of monozygotic twins with inflammatory bowel disease. TCRdb reprocessed the 5' RACE reads, keeping one entry per CDR3 protein, no DNA. The table for this sample gives approximately 400,000 distinct CDR3 sequences. The sample consisted of blood. The receptor set was obtained from a human donor with ulcerative colitis or Crohn's disease, or a healthy co-twin of an affected twin (not recorded which).

The chain uses TRBV7-2 and TRBJ2-5. Germline V gene sequence: CDR1 SGHTA, CDR2 FQGNSA. The CDR3 contains 14 residues. The CDR3 here is CASSFHGSRETQYF. Using reference TRBV7-2 and TRBJ2-5 for the parts outside the CDR3, the full variable domain is GAGVSQSPSNKVTEKGKDVELRCDPISGHTALYWYRQSLGQGLEFLIYFQGNSAPDKSGLPSDRFSAERTGGSVSTLTIQRTQQEDSAVYLCASSFHGSRETQYFGPGTRLLVL.

The chain couples TRBV18 to TRBJ2-2; TCRdb picks TRBD2, but there is no DNA to check that call. The CDR3 length is 16 residues. Per the germline V gene, CDR1 is KGHSH and CDR2 is LQKENI. CDR3: CASSPRSGSVTGELFF.

V gene TRBV5-4 combines with J gene TRBJ1-4; TCRdb's D call, TRBD1, is unchecked because there is no DNA. The CDR3 consists of 15 residues. Germline lookup yields CDR1 SGHNT and CDR2 YYREEE (reference sequence). The CDR3 spells CASSDPGQGGEKLFF.

The genes are TRBV6-1 and TRBJ2-7; TCRdb selects TRBD2, and the lack of DNA leaves this call unchecked. The CDR3 contains 19 residues. CDR1 MNHNS and CDR2 SASEGT come from the germline V gene. CDR3 in amino acids: CASSRLSGTSGGPSYEQYF.

The chain has TRBV4-1 and TRBJ2-1; the TRBD2 assignment by TCRdb is unverifiable without DNA. The CDR3 spans 17 residues. Per the germline V gene, CDR1 is MGHRA and CDR2 is YSYEKL. The CDR3 protein is CASSQPLLAGVPNEQFF.

The chain links TRBV20-1 to TRBJ1-1; there is no DNA to check the TCRdb D call of TRBD1. CDR1 is DFQATT, CDR2 SNEGSKA, per germline (reference sequence). This CDR3 is built from 15 residues. CDR3 region: CSASSPGHLNTEAFF.

CDR3 in amino acids: CASTRGGNSYNEQFF. The rearrangement links TRBV5-1 to TRBJ2-1; lacking DNA, the TRBD1 call made by TCRdb goes unchecked. Germline values: CDR1 SGHRS, CDR2 YFSETQ. This CDR3 contains 15 residues.

This chain uses TRBV11-2 with TRBJ1-6. There are 14 residues in the CDR3. Germline assignment: CDR1 SGHAT and CDR2 FQNNGV. The CDR3 region is CASSQRSYNSPLHF.

V usage is TRBV5-1 and J usage is TRBJ1-1. The CDR3 sequence is 15 residues long. The germline V gene encodes CDR1 SGHRS and CDR2 YFSETQ. CDR3 in amino acids: CASTLGGPENTEAFF.

The chain carries TRBV7-6 and TRBJ2-7; TCRdb names TRBD2, which stays unverified in the absence of DNA. Looked up from germline, CDR1 is SGHVS and CDR2 is FNYEAQ. The CDR3 contains 15 residues. CDR3 loop: CASSLSAVPSYEQYF.